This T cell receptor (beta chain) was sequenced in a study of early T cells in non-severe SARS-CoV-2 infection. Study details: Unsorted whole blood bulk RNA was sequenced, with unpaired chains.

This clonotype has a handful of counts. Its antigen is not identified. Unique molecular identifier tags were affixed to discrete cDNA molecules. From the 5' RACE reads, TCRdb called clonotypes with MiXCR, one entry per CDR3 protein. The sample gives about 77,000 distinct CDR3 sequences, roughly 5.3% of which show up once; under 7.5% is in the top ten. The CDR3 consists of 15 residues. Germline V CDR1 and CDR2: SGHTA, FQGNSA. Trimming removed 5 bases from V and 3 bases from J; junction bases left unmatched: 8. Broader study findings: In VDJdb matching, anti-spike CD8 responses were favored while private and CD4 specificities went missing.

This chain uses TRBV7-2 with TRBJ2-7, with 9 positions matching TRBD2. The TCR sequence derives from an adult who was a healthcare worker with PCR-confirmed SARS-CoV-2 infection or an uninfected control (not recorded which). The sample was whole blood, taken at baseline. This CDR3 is CASSPVIAGVYEQYF. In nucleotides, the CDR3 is TGTGCCAGCAGCCCCGTGATAGCGGGGGTCTACGAGCAGTACTTC.